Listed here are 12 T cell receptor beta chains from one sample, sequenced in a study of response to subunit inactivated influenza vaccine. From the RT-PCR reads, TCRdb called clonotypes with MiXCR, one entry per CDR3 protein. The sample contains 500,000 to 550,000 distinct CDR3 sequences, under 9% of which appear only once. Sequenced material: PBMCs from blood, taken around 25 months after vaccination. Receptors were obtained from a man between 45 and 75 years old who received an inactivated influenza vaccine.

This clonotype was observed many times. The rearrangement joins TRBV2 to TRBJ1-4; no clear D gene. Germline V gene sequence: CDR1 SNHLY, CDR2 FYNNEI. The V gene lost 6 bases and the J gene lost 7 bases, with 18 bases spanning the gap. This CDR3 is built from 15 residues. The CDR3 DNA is TGTGCCAGCAGCCCACGATCCAGAAGGGCTGAAAAACTGTTTTTT. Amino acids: CASSPRSRRAEKLFF.

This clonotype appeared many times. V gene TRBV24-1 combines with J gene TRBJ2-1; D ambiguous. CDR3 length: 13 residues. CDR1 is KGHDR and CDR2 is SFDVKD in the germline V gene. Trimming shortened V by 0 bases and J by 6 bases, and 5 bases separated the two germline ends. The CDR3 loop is CATSDLPVNEQFF. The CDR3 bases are TGTGCCACCAGTGATTTGCCGGTCAATGAGCAGTTCTTC.

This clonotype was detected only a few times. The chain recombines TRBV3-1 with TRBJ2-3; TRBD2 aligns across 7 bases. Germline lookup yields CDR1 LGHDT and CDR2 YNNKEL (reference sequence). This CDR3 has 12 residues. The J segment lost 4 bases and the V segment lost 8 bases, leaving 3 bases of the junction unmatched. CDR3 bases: TGTGCCAGCGGGGCGGGGGCAGATACGCAGTATTTT. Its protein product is CASGAGADTQYF.

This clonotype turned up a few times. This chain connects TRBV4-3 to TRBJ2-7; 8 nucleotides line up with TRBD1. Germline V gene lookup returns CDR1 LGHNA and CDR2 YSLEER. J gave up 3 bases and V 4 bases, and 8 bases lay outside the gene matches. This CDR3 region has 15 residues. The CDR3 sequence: CASSRGQGPFYEQYF. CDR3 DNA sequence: TGCGCCAGCAGCCGCGGACAGGGACCTTTCTACGAGCAGTACTTC.

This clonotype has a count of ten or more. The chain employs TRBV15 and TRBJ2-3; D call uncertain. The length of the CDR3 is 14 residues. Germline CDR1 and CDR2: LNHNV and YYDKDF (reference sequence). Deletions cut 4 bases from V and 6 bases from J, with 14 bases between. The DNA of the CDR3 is TGTGCCACCAGCAAATCGTCCCTCGGGGATACGCAGTATTTT. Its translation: CATSKSSLGDTQYF. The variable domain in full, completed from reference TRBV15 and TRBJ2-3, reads DAMVIQNPRYQVTQFGKPVTLSCSQTLNHNVMYWYQQKSSQAPKLLFHYYDKDFNNEADTPDNFQSRRPNTSFCFLDIRSPGLGDTAMYLCATSKSSLGDTQYFGPGTRLTVL.

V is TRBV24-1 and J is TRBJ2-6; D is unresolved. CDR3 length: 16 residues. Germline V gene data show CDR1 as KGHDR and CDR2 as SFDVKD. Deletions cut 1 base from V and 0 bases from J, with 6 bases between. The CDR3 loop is CATSDLDDSGANVLTF. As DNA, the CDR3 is TGTGCCACCAGTGATTTAGATGACTCTGGGGCCAACGTCCTGACTTTC.

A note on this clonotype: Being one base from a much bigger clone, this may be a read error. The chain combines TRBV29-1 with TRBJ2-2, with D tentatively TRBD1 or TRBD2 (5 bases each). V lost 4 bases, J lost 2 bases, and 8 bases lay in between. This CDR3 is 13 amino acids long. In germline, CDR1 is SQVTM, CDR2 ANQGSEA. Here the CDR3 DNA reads TGCAGCGTTGGTGGGGGAAACACCGGGGAGCTGTTTTTT. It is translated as CSVGGGNTGELFF.

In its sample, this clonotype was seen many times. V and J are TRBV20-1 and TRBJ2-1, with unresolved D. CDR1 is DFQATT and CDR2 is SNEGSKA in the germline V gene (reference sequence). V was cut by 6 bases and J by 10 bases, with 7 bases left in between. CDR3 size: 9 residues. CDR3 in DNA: TGCAGTGCATCTTACGAGCAGTTCTTC. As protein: CSASYEQFF.

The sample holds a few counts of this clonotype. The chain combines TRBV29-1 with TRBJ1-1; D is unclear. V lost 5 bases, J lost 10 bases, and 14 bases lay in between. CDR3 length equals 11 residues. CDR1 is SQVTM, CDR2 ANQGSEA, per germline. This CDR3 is CSVQRRSGAFF. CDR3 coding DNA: TGCAGCGTTCAAAGGCGGTCCGGAGCTTTCTTT.

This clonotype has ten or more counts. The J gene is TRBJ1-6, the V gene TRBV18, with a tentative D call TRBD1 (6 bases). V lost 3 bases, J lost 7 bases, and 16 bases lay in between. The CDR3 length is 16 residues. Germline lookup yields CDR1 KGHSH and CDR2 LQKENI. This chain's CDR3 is CASSPWLQGRNSPLHF. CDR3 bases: TGTGCCAGCTCACCGTGGTTGCAGGGGCGGAATTCACCCCTCCACTTT. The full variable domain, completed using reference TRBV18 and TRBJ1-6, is NAGVMQNPRHLVRRRGQEARLRCSPMKGHSHVYWYRQLPEEGLKFMVYLQKENIIDESGMPKERFSAEFPKEGPSILRIQQVVRGDSAAYFCASSPWLQGRNSPLHFGNGTRLTVT.

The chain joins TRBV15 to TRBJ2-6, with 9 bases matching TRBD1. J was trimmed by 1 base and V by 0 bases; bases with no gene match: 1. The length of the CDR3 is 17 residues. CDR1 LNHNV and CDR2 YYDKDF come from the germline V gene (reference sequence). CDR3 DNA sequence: TGTGCCACCAGCAGAGATGGGACAGGGTCTGGGGCCAACGTCCTGACTTTC. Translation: CATSRDGTGSGANVLTF. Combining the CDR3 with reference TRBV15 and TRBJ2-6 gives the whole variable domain DAMVIQNPRYQVTQFGKPVTLSCSQTLNHNVMYWYQQKSSQAPKLLFHYYDKDFNNEADTPDNFQSRRPNTSFCFLDIRSPGLGDTAMYLCATSRDGTGSGANVLTFGAGSRLTVL.

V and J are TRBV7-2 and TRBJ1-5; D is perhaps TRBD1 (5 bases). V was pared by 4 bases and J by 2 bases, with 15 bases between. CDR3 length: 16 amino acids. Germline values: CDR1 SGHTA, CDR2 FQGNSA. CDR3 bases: TGTGCCAGCAGCTGGACGGGGACCCCAGGCAATCAGCCCCAGCATTTT. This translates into CASSWTGTPGNQPQHF.